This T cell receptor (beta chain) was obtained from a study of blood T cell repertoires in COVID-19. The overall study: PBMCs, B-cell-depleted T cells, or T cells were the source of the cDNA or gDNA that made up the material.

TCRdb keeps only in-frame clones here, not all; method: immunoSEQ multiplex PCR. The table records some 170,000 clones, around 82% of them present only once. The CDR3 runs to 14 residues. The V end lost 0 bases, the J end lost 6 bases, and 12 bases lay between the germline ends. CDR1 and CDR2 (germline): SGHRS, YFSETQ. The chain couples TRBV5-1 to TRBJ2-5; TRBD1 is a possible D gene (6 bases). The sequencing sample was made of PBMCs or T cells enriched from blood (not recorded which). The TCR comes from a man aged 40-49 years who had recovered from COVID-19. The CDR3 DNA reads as TGCGCCAGCAGCTTGGTGCAGGGGATACAGACCCAGTACTTC. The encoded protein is CASSLVQGIQTQYF.